This TCR beta chain came from a study of CD8 T cells in ankylosing spondylitis. The junction had 8 bases not matched to a gene; V was cut back by 6 bases and J by 6 bases. This CDR3 contains 15 residues. From germline, CDR1 is MNHNS and CDR2 SASEGT. TCRdb redid the calling of the 5' RACE reads with MiXCR, one entry per CDR3 protein. The sample gives 210,000 or so distinct CDR3 sequences, roughly 25% of which show up once; 6.6% is in the top ten. Sequencing used blood, either unsorted or a sorted T cell fraction (not recorded which). This sequence joins TRBV6-1 and TRBJ2-7; 13 bases agree with TRBD2. This clonotype originated in a male donor with ankylosing spondylitis or in good health (not recorded which). The DNA for the CDR3 is TGTGCCAGCAGCCGGGGGACTAGCGGGACAGTCGAGCAGTACTTC. It encodes CASSRGTSGTVEQYF.